This T cell receptor beta chain was captured in a study of cytomegalovirus exposure and HLA in healthy donors. Comment on this clone: What it binds is not known.

V dropped 0 bases and J dropped 8 bases, with 9 bases sitting between them. Germline CDR1 is LNHDA and CDR2 is SQIVND (reference sequence). The CDR3 has 13 residues. General study results and limits: According to reports, the classifier identified cytomegalovirus status with high specificity and sensitivity.

PCR involved 60 Vbeta and 13 Jbeta primers. Generated by immunoSEQ multiplex PCR, the TCRdb table keeps only in-frame clones and is missing some. The sample totals approximately 190,000 clones. The TCR sequence derives from a boy aged 5-17 years in good health and CMV-seronegative. The sequenced sample consisted of PBMCs. The V and J genes are TRBV19 and TRBJ2-3; D might be TRBD1 (5 bases). Here the CDR3 reads CASSIDRAVTQYF. The CDR3 DNA is TGTGCCAGTAGTATAGACAGGGCCGTTACGCAGTATTTT.